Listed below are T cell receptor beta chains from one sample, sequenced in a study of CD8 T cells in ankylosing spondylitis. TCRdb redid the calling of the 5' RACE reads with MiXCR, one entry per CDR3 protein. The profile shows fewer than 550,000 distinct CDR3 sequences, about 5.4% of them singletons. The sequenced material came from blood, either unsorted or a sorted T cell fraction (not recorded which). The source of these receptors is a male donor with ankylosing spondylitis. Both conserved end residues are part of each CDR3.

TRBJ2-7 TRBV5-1 CASSYGLAAGREQYF
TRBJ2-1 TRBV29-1 CSVQLLEANEQFF
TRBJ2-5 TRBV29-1 CSVRTSGGTETQYF
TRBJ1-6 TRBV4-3 CASSPNRVPYNSPLHF
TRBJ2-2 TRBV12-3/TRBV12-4 CASSPGQSNTGELFF
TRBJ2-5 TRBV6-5 CASSYSNRVRTGTQYF
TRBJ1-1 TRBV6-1 CASSPGPFTEAFF
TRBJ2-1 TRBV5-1 CASSLLPPSSYNEQFF
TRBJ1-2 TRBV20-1 CSARPGARYGYTF
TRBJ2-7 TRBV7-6 CASSLGVFYEQYF
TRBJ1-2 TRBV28 CASSFPGPPISNYGYTF
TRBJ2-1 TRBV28 CASSLRAGPNNEQFF
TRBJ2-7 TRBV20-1 CSARDPSFGYEQYF
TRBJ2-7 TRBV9 CASSVDNSHYEQYF
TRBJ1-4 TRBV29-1 CSVTNRASNEKLFF
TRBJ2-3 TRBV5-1 CASSHPGRRDTQYF
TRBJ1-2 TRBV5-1 CASRLTPGTGLNGYTF
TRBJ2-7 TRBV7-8 CASSYGLRASYEQYF
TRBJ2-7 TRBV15 CATSTSGTLYF
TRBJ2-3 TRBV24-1 CATSDFPGKDRLTDTQYF
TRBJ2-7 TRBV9 CASSPRDSYYEQYF
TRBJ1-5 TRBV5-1 CASSPSGANQPQHF
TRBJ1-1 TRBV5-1 CASKAGSVTEAFF
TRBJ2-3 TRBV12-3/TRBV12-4 CASSLRDSTDTQYF
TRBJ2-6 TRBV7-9 CASSTPGQAGANVLTF
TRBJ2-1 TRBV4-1 CASSHPGLAGGGGSAFF
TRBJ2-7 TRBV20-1 CSASRDPEGWQYF
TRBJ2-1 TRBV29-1 CSHPSGGSYNEQFF
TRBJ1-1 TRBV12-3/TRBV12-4 CASSLLRGAGAFF
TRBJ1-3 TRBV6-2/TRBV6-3 CASGNSGNTIYF
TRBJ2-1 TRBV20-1 CSALPSSGGAGEQFF
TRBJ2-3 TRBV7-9 CASSANRYSTDTQYF
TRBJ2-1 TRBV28 CASSLSQARTSVWNEQFF
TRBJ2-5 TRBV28 CASSYWTRTETQYF
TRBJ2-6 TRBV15 CATSRDMGVGANVLNF
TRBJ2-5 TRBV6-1 CASSRPTGEGETQYF
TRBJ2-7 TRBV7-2 CASSPRPSGSYEQYF
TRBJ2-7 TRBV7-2 CASSLNLAGTYEQYF
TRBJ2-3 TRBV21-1 CASRKRRGRDPTDTQYF
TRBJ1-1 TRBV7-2 CASSLVGQMNTEAFF
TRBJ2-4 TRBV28 CASRSQGVDIQYF
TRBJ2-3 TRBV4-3 CASSQDGTQYF
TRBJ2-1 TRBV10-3 CAIQTGGNEQFF
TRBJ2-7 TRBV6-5 CASSLSAGAYEQYF
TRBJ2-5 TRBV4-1 CASSQLGLAQETQYF
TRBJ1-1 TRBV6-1 CASSEPGLNTEAFF
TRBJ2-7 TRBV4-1 CASSLSPGQGAEYEQYF
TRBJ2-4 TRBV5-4 CASSVDSSRWGNIQYF
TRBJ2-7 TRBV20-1 CSARAVGIDEQYF
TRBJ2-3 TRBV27 CASSFSLTRRFTDTQYF
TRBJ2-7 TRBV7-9 CASSLVGQGARVEQYF
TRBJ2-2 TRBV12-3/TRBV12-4 CASSTLEANTGELFF
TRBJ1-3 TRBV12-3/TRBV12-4 CASSPRPGEPGNTIYF